The clone carrying this T cell receptor (beta chain) was detected ten times or more. Its antigen remains unknown. These data belong to a study of T cell repertoires in cytomegalovirus infection. Across the study: Indicated by public TCR beta signatures were CMV infection and matching HLA type.

The V end was cut by 1 base, the J end by 1 base, with 16 bases between. The germline gives CDR1 SGHTA, CDR2 FQGNSA. CDR3 length equals 17 residues. Study results and caveats: There were carriers of CMV plus the relevant HLA, and cumulative public TCR beta family frequency identified them. In two of eight donors, the top clonotype was HLA-C-restricted CMV-specific.

Using its own MiXCR run on the reads, TCRdb lists one record per CDR3 protein. The sample includes around 350,000 distinct CDR3 sequences, approximately 18% of them seen just once. The specimen sequenced was PBMCs. This rearrangement joins TRBV7-2 to TRBJ1-1, with D maybe TRBD1 (5 bases). The sequence was collected from a human donor in good health (CMV status not recorded). Some clones in this sample may be carry-over from other donors' samples. In nucleotides, the CDR3 is TGTGCCAGCAGCTTAGGAGTTGGGTTCGGGGCGAACACTGAAGCTTTCTTT. It yields the protein CASSLGVGFGANTEAFF.